A selection of T cell receptor beta chains follows, all from one sample in a study of T cell repertoires in cytomegalovirus infection. TCRdb reprocessed the reads via MiXCR and lists one record per CDR3 protein. The data show hundreds of thousands of distinct CDR3 sequences, with approximately 30% seen just once and 9.5% to 15% held by the top ten. Which antigens these TCRs recognize remains unknown. Material: cultured CD8+ T cells from PBMCs, obtained from culture after CMV antigen stimulation. These receptors all come from a human donor in good health (CMV status not recorded). Some clones in this sample may be carry-over from other donors' samples. CDR3s include the opening cysteine and the closing phenylalanine or tryptophan. Only part of the rows carry a size: once, few, many, or a class if the clone is expanded.

clone size	V gene	J gene	CDR3 protein
NA	TRBV14	TRBJ2-5	CASSQDRWVQETQYF
NA	TRBV28	TRBJ1-5	CASGGYVADRGRLSPQHF
NA	TRBV10-3	TRBJ2-2	CAISGWGQDTGELFF
NA	TRBV6-1	TRBJ1-1	CASSLQGGTGTEAFF
many	TRBV7-2	TRBJ2-5	CASSSRLAGKETQYF
NA	TRBV12-3/TRBV12-4	TRBJ1-2	CASSLPGQNFEYGYTF
NA	TRBV7-1	TRBJ2-7	CASSYPRTAGYYEQYF
NA	TRBV19	TRBJ1-2	CASSPGTGIRSNYGYTF
NA	TRBV9	TRBJ1-6	CASSVGDLYNSPLHF
few	TRBV15	TRBJ1-5	CATSRVGQGVQPQHF
NA	TRBV6-6	TRBJ2-5	CASGRGGETQYF
few	TRBV28	TRBJ1-2	CASVLGTVDNYGYTF
NA	TRBV4-2	TRBJ1-2	CASSRDGQGDLYGYTF
once	TRBV7-6	TRBJ2-1	CASSLALGLSRAQFF
few	TRBV7-2	TRBJ2-3	CASSSGTSGGPDTQYF
NA	TRBV4-1	TRBJ1-4	CASSQERQGVGEKLFF
NA	TRBV10-3	TRBJ2-2	CAIRLAGEPAKNTGELFF
many	TRBV12-3/TRBV12-4	TRBJ2-5	CASSEPALTQETQYF
many	TRBV27	TRBJ2-7	CASSYRDSYEQYF
few	TRBV6-6	TRBJ2-7	CASSLAARPSYEQYF
few	TRBV12-3/TRBV12-4	TRBJ2-1	CASSGTGTGSVEQFF
NA	TRBV28	TRBJ2-3	CASSRDWGSGTDTQYF
NA	TRBV27	TRBJ2-1	CASSPGLLPAHEQFF
NA	TRBV11-2	TRBJ1-1	CANSSWTGMNTEAFF
NA	TRBV20-1	TRBJ2-3	CSARDLFGTGGQGTDTQYF
NA	TRBV7-6	TRBJ2-5	CASSWGDTRNHQETQYF
many	TRBV7-2	TRBJ2-3	CASSPVLGVDADTQYF